The clone carrying this TCR beta chain was seen once. Other DNA sequences in the same sample also yield this CDR3. The germline V and J ends were trimmed by 1 base and 1 base, with 2 bases remaining between them. The CDR3 has 12 residues. Germline V lookup: CDR1 LGHNA, CDR2 YNFKEQ. Repertoires were generated with immunoSEQ multiplex PCR, while TCRdb's copy carries only in-frame clones and drops some. This sample carries about 160,000 clones, approximately 90% of them seen once, and the ten largest clones take about 12%. The record originates from a study of control samples from healthy donors and cancer patients.

The specimen sequenced was blood. This rearrangement joins TRBV4-2 to TRBJ2-7, with unresolved D. The TCR sequence derives from a man younger than 40 in good health. This CDR3 is CASSQGSYEQYF. The CDR3 coding sequence is TGTGCCAGCAGCCAAGGATCCTACGAGCAGTACTTC.